This is a list of T cell receptor beta chains from one sample in a study of PD-L1 blockade in urothelial cancer. The data were produced by immunoSEQ multiplex PCR, yet TCRdb's version contains in-frame clones alone and is incomplete. The sample gives 15,000 to 20,000 clones, about four fifths of which show up once; 1.7% is in the top ten. Sequencing was performed on PBMCs, taken around atezolizumab (anti-PD-L1) treatment. The receptors shown here come from a man in his fifties with urothelial cancer. Both conserved end residues are part of each CDR3. Each record gives: V gene, D gene, clone size, J gene, CDR3 protein, CDR3 DNA. D genes are given only for firm matches. Expanded clones get a size class; other rows say once, few or many, or leave the size out.

TRBV18	.	.	TRBJ1-1	CASSPSTVNTEAFF	TGTGCCAGCTCACCATCTACGGTGAACACTGAAGCTTTCTTT
TRBV27	TRBD1	.	TRBJ2-6	CASSSGQVLPVSGANVLTF	TGTGCCAGCAGCTCAGGACAGGTCTTACCCGTCTCTGGGGCCAACGTCCTGACTTTC
TRBV29-1	.	.	TRBJ2-7	CSVGSREIYEQYF	TGCAGCGTTGGGTCCAGGGAAATTTACGAGCAGTACTTC
TRBV5-1	TRBD1	.	TRBJ1-2	CASSLGGTGDYGYTF	TGCGCCAGCAGCTTGGGGGGGACAGGGGACTATGGCTACACCTTC
TRBV15	.	.	TRBJ1-1	CATSSLDSLNTEAFF	TGTGCCACCAGCAGTTTGGACAGTTTGAACACTGAAGCTTTCTTT
TRBV7-9	.	.	TRBJ2-1	CASSFRRNEQFF	TGTGCCAGCAGCTTTAGGCGGAATGAGCAGTTCTTC
TRBV7-8	.	.	TRBJ2-7	CASSKTEPYEQYF	TGTGCCAGCAGCAAGACAGAACCCTACGAGCAGTACTTC
TRBV11-2	TRBD1	.	TRBJ1-1	CASSFTGTGEVFF	TGTGCCAGCAGTTTTACCGGGACAGGGGAGGTTTTCTTT
TRBV11-1	TRBD1	.	TRBJ1-1	CASSHGQDGEAFF	TGTGCCAGCAGCCACGGACAGGATGGTGAAGCTTTCTTT
TRBV6-4	.	.	TRBJ2-7	CASPSGRGWYEQYF	TGTGCCAGCCCCTCCGGCAGGGGCTGGTACGAGCAGTACTTC
TRBV4-1	.	.	TRBJ2-6	CASSPIQASGANVLTF	TGCGCCAGCAGCCCCATACAGGCCTCTGGGGCCAACGTCCTGACTTTC
TRBV6-5	TRBD1	.	TRBJ1-5	CASSPDDRVNQPQHF	TGTGCCAGCAGTCCAGACGACAGGGTCAATCAGCCCCAGCATTTT
TRBV6-5	.	few	TRBJ2-1	CASSPSSGYNEQFF	TGTGCCAGCAGTCCTAGTTCGGGCTACAATGAGCAGTTCTTC
TRBV5-4	TRBD2	once	TRBJ2-1	CASSLVTSGRFFNEQFF	TGTGCCAGCAGCTTGGTCACTAGCGGGAGATTTTTCAATGAGCAGTTCTTC
TRBV19	.	.	TRBJ2-2	CASSTVGGSANTGELFF	TGTGCCAGTAGTACCGTGGGGGGTTCCGCGAACACCGGGGAGCTGTTTTTT
TRBV7-2	TRBD2	.	TRBJ2-3	CASSLERLAGGGLTDTQYF	TGTGCCAGCAGCTTAGAGAGGCTAGCGGGAGGAGGGCTCACAGATACGCAGTATTTT
TRBV19	TRBD1	few	TRBJ1-2	CASSSGQGRGYTF	TGTGCCAGTAGTAGCGGACAGGGAAGAGGCTACACCTTC
TRBV6-4	.	.	TRBJ1-1	CASRVSTGVTEAFF	TGTGCCAGCAGGGTATCGACAGGTGTCACTGAAGCTTTCTTT
TRBV9	.	.	TRBJ2-3	CASSVPLPRLDTQYF	TGTGCCAGCAGCGTTCCTCTACCGCGGCTAGATACGCAGTATTTT
TRBV10-3	.	.	TRBJ1-3	CAISEIQGNALRTIYF	TGTGCCATCAGTGAGATCCAGGGTAACGCTCTACGCACCATATATTTT
TRBV6-6	.	.	TRBJ1-1	CASNRQDMNTEAFF	TGTGCCAGCAACCGACAGGACATGAACACTGAAGCTTTCTTT
TRBV7-8	.	.	TRBJ1-4	CASRGAGEKLFF	TGTGCCAGCAGGGGGGCTGGCGAAAAACTGTTTTTT
TRBV9	.	.	TRBJ2-3	CASSVVGLLVADTQYF	TGTGCCAGCAGCGTAGTCGGGTTGCTAGTGGCAGATACGCAGTATTTT
TRBV7-3	TRBD1	.	TRBJ1-2	CASSPTGMGYGYTF	TGTGCCAGCAGCCCGACAGGGATGGGCTATGGCTACACCTTC
TRBV7-9	TRBD1	.	TRBJ2-1	CASSLRQGGNEQFF	TGTGCCAGCAGCCTCAGACAGGGGGGCAATGAGCAGTTCTTC
TRBV25-1	TRBD1	.	TRBJ1-2	CASSLTGTGGYGYTF	TGTGCCAGCAGCCTAACCGGGACAGGGGGATATGGCTACACCTTC
TRBV6-6	.	once	TRBJ1-6	CASSQGRRSSPLHF	TGTGCCAGCAGTCAAGGTAGGAGGAGTTCACCCCTCCACTTT
TRBV7-9	TRBD2	.	TRBJ2-1	CASNPSGGEYNEQFF	TGTGCCAGCAACCCAAGCGGGGGGGAATACAATGAGCAGTTCTTC
TRBV29-1	.	.	TRBJ1-1	CSAQYQGGAFF	TGCAGCGCCCAATACCAGGGCGGAGCTTTCTTT
TRBV6-6	TRBD2	.	TRBJ2-7	CASIQTGGGRYEQYF	TGTGCCAGCATACAGACGGGGGGAGGTAGGTACGAGCAGTACTTC
TRBV6-1	.	.	TRBJ1-5	CASKKDRDSNQPQHF	TGTGCCAGCAAGAAAGACCGGGATAGCAATCAGCCCCAGCATTTT
TRBV6-1	TRBD1	once	TRBJ1-5	CASSATGGRGQPQHF	TGTGCCAGCAGTGCTACAGGGGGCAGGGGTCAGCCCCAGCATTTT
TRBV5-4	.	.	TRBJ2-3	CASSELVLDTQYF	TGTGCCAGCAGCGAACTAGTCCTCGATACGCAGTATTTT
TRBV5-1	.	once	TRBJ2-3	CASSRAGQGITDTQYF	TGCGCCAGCAGTCGGGCGGGGCAGGGAATCACAGATACGCAGTATTTT
TRBV6-5	.	.	TRBJ1-1	CASSYNGQNTEAFF	TGTGCCAGCAGTTACAATGGACAAAACACTGAAGCTTTCTTT
TRBV7-2	.	.	TRBJ1-1	CASSFRRESGAFF	TGTGCCAGCAGCTTTCGGAGGGAGTCTGGAGCTTTCTTT
TRBV14	.	.	TRBJ2-6	CASSQAFSGGANVLTF	TGTGCCAGCAGCCAAGCTTTTAGCGGTGGGGCCAACGTCCTGACTTTC
TRBV5-6	.	.	TRBJ2-1	CASNPRAGLRLNNEQFF	TGTGCCAGCAACCCCCGGGCAGGACTACGTTTAAACAATGAGCAGTTCTTC
TRBV5-6	.	.	TRBJ2-5	CASSFGGGVETQYF	TGTGCCAGCAGCTTCGGAGGGGGCGTCGAGACCCAGTACTTC
TRBV5-6	.	once	TRBJ2-2	CASSLIPDNTGELFF	TGTGCCAGCAGCTTGATACCAGATAACACCGGGGAGCTGTTTTTT
TRBV5-1	TRBD2	.	TRBJ2-7	CASSLGGSGSYEQYF	TGCGCCAGCAGCTTGGGTGGTAGCGGGAGCTACGAGCAGTACTTC
TRBV7-9	TRBD2	.	TRBJ2-5	CASSLLAGVETQYF	TGTGCCAGCAGCCTACTAGCGGGAGTAGAGACCCAGTACTTC
TRBV30	TRBD2	.	TRBJ2-1	CAWSVPSGDYNEQFF	TGTGCCTGGAGTGTACCTAGCGGGGACTACAATGAGCAGTTCTTC
TRBV7-2	.	.	TRBJ2-7	CASSFIFYEQYF	TGTGCCAGCAGCTTTATTTTCTACGAGCAGTACTTC
TRBV9	TRBD1	.	TRBJ2-2	CASSATGDVRELFF	TGTGCCAGCAGCGCAACAGGGGATGTTCGGGAGCTGTTTTTT
TRBV7-2	.	.	TRBJ1-3	CASSLEAGPGNTIYF	TGTGCCAGCAGCTTAGAGGCGGGGCCTGGAAACACCATATATTTT
TRBV4-1	TRBD2	once	TRBJ2-1	CASSQEFPTSGYNEQFF	TGCGCCAGCAGCCAAGAGTTCCCGACTAGCGGATACAATGAGCAGTTCTTC
TRBV7-9	.	.	TRBJ2-3	CASSLAPLASTDTQYF	TGTGCCAGCAGCTTAGCGCCCCTAGCAAGCACAGATACGCAGTATTTT
TRBV19	TRBD1	.	TRBJ2-2	CASSIRWTGGRTGELFF	TGTGCCAGTAGTATCCGTTGGACAGGGGGGCGCACCGGGGAGCTGTTTTTT
TRBV6-1	TRBD1	.	TRBJ2-2	CASSGRQGAVGELFF	TGTGCCAGCAGTGGGAGACAGGGGGCGGTAGGGGAGCTGTTTTTT
TRBV27	TRBD1	.	TRBJ1-6	CARQGSSYNSPLHF	TGTGCCAGACAGGGGAGCTCCTATAATTCACCCCTCCACTTT
TRBV7-8	.	once	TRBJ1-3	CASSRGGGRELANTIYF	TGTGCCAGCAGCCGAGGGGGGGGTCGGGAGTTGGCAAACACCATATATTTT
TRBV9	TRBD1	.	TRBJ1-5	CASSVEGQGWEPQHF	TGTGCCAGCAGCGTAGAGGGACAGGGCTGGGAGCCCCAGCATTTT
TRBV5-1	.	.	TRBJ2-2	CASDLGETNTGELFF	TGCGCCAGCGACTTGGGGGAGACGAACACCGGGGAGCTGTTTTTT
TRBV5-1	TRBD2	once	TRBJ2-5	CASSRGGGETQYF	TGCGCCAGCAGTCGGGGGGGCGGGGAGACCCAGTACTTC